This paragraph covers one TCR beta chain sequence. Its antigen is not identified. This sample stems from a study of T cell responses to AZD1222 COVID-19 vaccine. Study-level findings and limits: Repertoire sampling was restricted to post-peak T cell response timepoints. An increase in Spike-specific TCR breadth and depth was observed after two AZD1222 doses.

V lost 5 bases to trimming and J lost 8 bases, with 10 bases between them. This CDR3 is built from 12 residues. In germline, CDR1 is MNHEY, CDR2 SVGEGT. Profiling relied on immunoSEQ multiplex PCR, and the TCRdb table lists in-frame clones only, not all of them. This sample has about 120,000 clones, with more than 70% found just once. The clonotype comes from an adult who received the AZD1222 COVID-19 vaccine. The sample in question was peripheral blood, obtained 28 days after the second AZD1222 dose. This sequence joins TRBV6-2 or TRBV6-3 and TRBJ2-1; the D is unclear. This CDR3 reads CASSPRNHEQFF. The CDR3 nucleotides are TGTGCCAGCAGTCCCCGTAACCATGAGCAGTTCTTC.